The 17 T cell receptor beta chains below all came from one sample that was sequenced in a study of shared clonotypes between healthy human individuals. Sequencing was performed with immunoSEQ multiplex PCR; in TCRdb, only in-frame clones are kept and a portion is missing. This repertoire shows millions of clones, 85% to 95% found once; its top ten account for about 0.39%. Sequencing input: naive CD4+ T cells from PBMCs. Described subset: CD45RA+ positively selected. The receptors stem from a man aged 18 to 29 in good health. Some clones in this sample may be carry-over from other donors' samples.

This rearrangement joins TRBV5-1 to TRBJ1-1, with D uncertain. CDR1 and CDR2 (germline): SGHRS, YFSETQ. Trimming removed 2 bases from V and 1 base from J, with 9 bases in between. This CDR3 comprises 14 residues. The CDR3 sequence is CASSFVKGNTEAFF. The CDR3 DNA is TGCGCCAGCAGCTTTGTTAAAGGGAACACTGAAGCTTTCTTT.

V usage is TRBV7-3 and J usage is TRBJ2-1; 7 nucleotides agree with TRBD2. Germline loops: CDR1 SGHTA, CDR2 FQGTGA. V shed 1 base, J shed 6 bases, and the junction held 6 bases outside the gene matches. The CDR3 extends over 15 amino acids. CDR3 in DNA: TGTGCCAGCAGCTTAATGGGCGGGAGAGTCAATGAGCAGTTCTTC. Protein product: CASSLMGGRVNEQFF.

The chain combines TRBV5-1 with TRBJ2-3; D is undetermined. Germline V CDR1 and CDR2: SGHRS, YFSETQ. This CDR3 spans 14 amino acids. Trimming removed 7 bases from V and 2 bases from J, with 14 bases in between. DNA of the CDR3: TGCGCCAGCGGGGTGGTAGACCTCACAGATACGCAGTATTTT. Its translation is CASGVVDLTDTQYF.

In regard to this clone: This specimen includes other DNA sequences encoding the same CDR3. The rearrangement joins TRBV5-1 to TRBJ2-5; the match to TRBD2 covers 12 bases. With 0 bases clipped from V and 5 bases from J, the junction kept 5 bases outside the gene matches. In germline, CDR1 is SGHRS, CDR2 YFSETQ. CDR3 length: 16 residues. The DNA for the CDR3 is TGCGCCAGCAGCTTGGGACTAGCGGGAGTAGGCGAGACCCAGTACTTC. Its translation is CASSLGLAGVGETQYF.

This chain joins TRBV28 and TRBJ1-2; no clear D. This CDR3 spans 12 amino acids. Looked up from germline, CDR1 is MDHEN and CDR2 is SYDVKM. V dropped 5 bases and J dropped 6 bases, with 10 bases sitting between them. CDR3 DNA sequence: TGTGCCAGCAGTCCCCGGCTGGATGGCTACACCTTC. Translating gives CASSPRLDGYTF.

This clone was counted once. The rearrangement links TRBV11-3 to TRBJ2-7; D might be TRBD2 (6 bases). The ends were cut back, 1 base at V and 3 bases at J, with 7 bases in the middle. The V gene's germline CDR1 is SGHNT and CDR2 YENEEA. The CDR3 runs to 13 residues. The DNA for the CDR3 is TGTGCCAGCAGCTTAGTGGGGGGCTACGAGCAGTACTTC. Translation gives CASSLVGGYEQYF.

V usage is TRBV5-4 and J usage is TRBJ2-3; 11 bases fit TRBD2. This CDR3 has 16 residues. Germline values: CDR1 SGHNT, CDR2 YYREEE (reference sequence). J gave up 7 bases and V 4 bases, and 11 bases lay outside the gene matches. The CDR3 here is CASSLGSGRGRNTQYF. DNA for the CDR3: TGTGCCAGCAGCCTTGGTAGCGGGAGGGGGAGGAATACGCAGTATTTT.

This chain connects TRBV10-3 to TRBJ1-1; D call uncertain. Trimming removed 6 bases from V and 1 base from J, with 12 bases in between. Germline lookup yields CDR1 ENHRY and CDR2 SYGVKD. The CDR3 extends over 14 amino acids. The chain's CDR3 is CAISQWGTNTEAFF. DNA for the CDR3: TGTGCCATCAGCCAATGGGGTACGAACACTGAAGCTTTCTTT.

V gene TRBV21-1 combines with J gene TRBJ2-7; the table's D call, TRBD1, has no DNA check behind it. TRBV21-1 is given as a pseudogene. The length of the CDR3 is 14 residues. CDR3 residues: CASSRVRQGSEQYF. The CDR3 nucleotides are TGTGCCAGCAGCAGGGTGAGACAGGGGTCCGAGCAGTACTTC.

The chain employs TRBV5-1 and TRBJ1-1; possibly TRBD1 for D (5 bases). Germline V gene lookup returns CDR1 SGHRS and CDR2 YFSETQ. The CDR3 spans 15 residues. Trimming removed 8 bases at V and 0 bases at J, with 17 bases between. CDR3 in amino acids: CASKKGSQMNTEAFF. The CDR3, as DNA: TGCGCCAGTAAAAAGGGGTCCCAGATGAACACTGAAGCTTTCTTT.

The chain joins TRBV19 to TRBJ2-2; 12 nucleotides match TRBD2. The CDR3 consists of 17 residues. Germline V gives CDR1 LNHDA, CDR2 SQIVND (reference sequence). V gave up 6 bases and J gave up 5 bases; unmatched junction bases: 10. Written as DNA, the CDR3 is TGTGCCAGTAGCGACACCTTACTAGCGGGAGGTACCGGGGAGCTGTTTTTT. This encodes CASSDTLLAGGTGELFF.

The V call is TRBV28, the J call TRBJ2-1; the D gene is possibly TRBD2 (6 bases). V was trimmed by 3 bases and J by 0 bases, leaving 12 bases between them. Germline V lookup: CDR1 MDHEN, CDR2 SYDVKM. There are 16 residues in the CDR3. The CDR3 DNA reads TGTGCCAGCAGTTTTATTGACGGGAGCTCCTACAATGAGCAGTTCTTC. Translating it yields CASSFIDGSSYNEQFF. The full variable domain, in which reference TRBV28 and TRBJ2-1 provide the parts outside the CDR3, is DVKVTQSSRYLVKRTGEKVFLECVQDMDHENMFWYRQDPGLGLRLIYFSYDVKMKEKGDIPEGYSVSREKKERFSLILESASTNQTSMYLCASSFIDGSSYNEQFFGPGTRLTVL.

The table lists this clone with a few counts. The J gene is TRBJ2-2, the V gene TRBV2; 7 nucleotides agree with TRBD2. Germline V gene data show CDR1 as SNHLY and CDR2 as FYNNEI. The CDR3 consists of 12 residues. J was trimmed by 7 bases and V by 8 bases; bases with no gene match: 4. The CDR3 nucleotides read TGTGCCAGCGGGCGGGAGATCGGGGAGCTGTTTTTT. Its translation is CASGREIGELFF. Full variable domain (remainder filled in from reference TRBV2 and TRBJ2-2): EPEVTQTPSHQVTQMGQEVILRCVPISNHLYFYWYRQILGQKVEFLVSFYNNEISEKSEIFDDQFSVERPDGSNFTLKIRSTKLEDSAMYFCASGREIGELFFGEGSRLTVL.

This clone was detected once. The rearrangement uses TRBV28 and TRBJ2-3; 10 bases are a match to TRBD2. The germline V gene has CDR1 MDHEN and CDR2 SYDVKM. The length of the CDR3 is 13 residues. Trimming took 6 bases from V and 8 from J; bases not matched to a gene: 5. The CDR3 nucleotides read TGTGCCAGCAGCCTACTAGCGGGGCTTACGCAGTATTTT. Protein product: CASSLLAGLTQYF.

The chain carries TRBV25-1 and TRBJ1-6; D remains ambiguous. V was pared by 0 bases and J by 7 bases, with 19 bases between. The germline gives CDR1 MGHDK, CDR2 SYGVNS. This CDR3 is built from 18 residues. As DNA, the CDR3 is TGTGCCAGCAGTGAATATATTTCCTGGCGGTCGAACAATTCACCCCTCCACTTT. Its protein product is CASSEYISWRSNNSPLHF.

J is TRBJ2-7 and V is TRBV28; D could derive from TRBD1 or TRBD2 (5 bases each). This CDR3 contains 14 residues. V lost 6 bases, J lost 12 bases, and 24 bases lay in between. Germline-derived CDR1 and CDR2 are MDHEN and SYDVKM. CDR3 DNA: TGTGCCAGCAGGCCTACCGGGACGGCCGCCTCGGTGTACTTC. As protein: CASRPTGTAASVYF.

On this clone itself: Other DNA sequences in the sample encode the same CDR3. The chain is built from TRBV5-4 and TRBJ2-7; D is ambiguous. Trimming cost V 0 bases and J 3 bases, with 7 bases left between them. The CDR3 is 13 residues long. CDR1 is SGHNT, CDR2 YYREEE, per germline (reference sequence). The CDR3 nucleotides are TGTGCCAGCAGCTTGGGGACCGGCTACGAGCAGTACTTC. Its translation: CASSLGTGYEQYF.